The clone carrying this TCR beta chain occurred a few times. This record comes from a study of cytomegalovirus exposure and HLA in healthy donors. V dropped 4 bases and J dropped 7 bases, with 11 bases sitting between them. Germline-derived CDR1 and CDR2 are MNHEY and SVGAGI. The CDR3 covers 13 residues. It was with 60 Vbeta and 13 Jbeta primers that the PCR ran. Method: immunoSEQ multiplex PCR; TCRdb's copy keeps in-frame clones and lacks some. The sample contains 85,000 to 95,000 clones, about 7.6% of which appear only once. This clonotype was obtained from a man aged 50-60 years in good health and CMV-seronegative. Sequenced input: PBMCs. This chain uses TRBV6-5 with TRBJ2-1, with a weak D call TRBD1 (5 bases). The DNA of the CDR3 is TGTGCCAGCAGTTTTTCTACAGGTAATGAGCAGTTCTTC. Residues: CASSFSTGNEQFF.